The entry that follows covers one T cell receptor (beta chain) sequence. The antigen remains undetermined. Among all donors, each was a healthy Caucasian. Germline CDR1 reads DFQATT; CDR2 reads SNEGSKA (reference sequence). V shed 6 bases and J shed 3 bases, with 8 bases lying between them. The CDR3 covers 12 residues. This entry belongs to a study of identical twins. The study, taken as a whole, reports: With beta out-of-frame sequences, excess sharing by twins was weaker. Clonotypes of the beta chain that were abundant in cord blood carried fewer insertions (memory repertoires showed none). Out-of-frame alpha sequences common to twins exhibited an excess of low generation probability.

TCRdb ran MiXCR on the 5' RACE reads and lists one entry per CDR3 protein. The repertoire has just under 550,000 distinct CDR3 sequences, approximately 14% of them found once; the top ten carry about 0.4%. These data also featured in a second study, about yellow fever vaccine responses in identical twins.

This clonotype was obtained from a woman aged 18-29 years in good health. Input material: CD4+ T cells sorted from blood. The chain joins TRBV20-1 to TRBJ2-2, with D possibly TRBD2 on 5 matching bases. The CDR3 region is CSAGLHTGELFF. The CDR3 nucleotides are TGCAGTGCAGGACTTCACACCGGGGAGCTGTTTTTT.